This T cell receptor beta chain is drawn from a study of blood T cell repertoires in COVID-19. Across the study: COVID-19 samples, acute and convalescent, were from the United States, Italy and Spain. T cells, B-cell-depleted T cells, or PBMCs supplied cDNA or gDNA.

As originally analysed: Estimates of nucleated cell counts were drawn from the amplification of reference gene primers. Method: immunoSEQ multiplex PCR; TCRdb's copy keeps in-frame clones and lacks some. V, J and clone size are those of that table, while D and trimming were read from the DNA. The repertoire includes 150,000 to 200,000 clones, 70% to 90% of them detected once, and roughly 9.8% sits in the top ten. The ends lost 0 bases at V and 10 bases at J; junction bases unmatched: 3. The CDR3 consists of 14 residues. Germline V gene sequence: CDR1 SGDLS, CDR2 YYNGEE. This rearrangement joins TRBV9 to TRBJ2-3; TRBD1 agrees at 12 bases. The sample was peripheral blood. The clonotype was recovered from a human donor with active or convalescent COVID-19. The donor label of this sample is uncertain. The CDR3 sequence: CASSVDGTGGSQYF. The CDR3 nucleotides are TGTGCCAGCAGCGTAGATGGGACAGGGGGCTCGCAGTATTTT.